A selection of T cell receptor beta chains follows, all from one sample in a study of vaccination effects on CD4 cells after COVID-19. Libraries were prepared by immunoSEQ multiplex PCR; TCRdb keeps only in-frame clonotypes and omits some of them. The sample has 25,000 to 30,000 clones; roughly 74% are singletons. Antigens of these TCRs are unknown. Sequencing used CD4+ T cells from PBMCs cultured with HCoV-NL63 spike peptides, obtained after COVID-19 vaccination. Source of these receptors: a human donor who received a COVID-19 vaccine. CDR3s include the opening cysteine and the closing phenylalanine or tryptophan. The D gene is left open where the match is weak.

>TRBD2|TRBV5-6
CASSRGLAGGNTGELFF
>TRBD1|TRBV29-1
CSATKDRGGGNTIYF
>.|TRBV7-2
CASRGGGRGSGYTF
>.|TRBV4-2
CASSQDTDPSYEQYF
>TRBD1|TRBV6-5
CASSRTGFGETQYF
>.|TRBV11-3
CASSLEQGGVDNEQFF
>.|TRBV16
CASGLDSFSTDTQYF
>.|TRBV10-3
CAIRQGLEGNQPQHF
>.|TRBV7-2
CASSLVPFDQPQHF
>.|TRBV10-1
CASSKDSLQETQYF
>TRBD1|TRBV6-5
CASVSPHRGNTEAFF
>.|TRBV12-3/TRBV12-4
CASSLRGDTQYF
>.|TRBV4-1
CASSPSPEDGRETQYF
>TRBD1|TRBV19
CASGQGALMETQYF
>.|TRBV3-1/TRBV3-2
CASSHSLLQETQYF
>.|TRBV24-1
CATSSTGNTIYF
>.|TRBV4-1
CASSQVSRNGYTF
>TRBD1|TRBV5-4
CASSFTGGASSYEQYF
>.|TRBV11-2
CASSRDNSGNTIYF
>.|TRBV13
CASSFFTGNQHF
>TRBD1|TRBV7-6
CASSSRGTGTDTQYF
>.|TRBV18
CASSPRWSSGNTIYF
>.|TRBV5-1
CASSPRGDTEAFF
>.|TRBV27
CASSLMSGTRSGEYF
>.|TRBV19
CASTRQGGEKLFF
>.|TRBV10-3
CAISDGNYGYTF
>.|TRBV29-1
CSVAGSTYEQYF
>.|TRBV9
CASSVSNEGYTF
>.|TRBV6-1
CASSESDNYGYTF
>TRBD2|TRBV19
CASSLSGLAGGREQYF
>.|TRBV7-9
CASSSTRDGMNTEAFF
>.|TRBV11-2
CASSAGGGSNQPQHF
>TRBD1|TRBV30
CAWSVGTGFLSEQYF
>.|TRBV18
CASSPPSAYEQYF
>.|TRBV6-5
CASTRGQNYGYTF
>TRBD1|TRBV3-1/TRBV3-2
CASSQDFRGPYNEQFF
>.|TRBV4-1
CASSQVFGQRSLHEQYF
>.|TRBV11-2
CASSLAGLGETQYF
>.|TRBV21-1
CASSKAGRDGRRRETQYF
>.|TRBV2
CASSDVGSPEQYF
>.|TRBV5-1
CASSPLWTDSYNEQFF
>TRBD1|TRBV2
CASMLDRGDSTDTQYF
>.|TRBV5-5
CASTQGDYYGYTF
>TRBD1|TRBV10-3
CATRATGSTYEQYF
>.|TRBV7-9
CASSLTENTEAFF
>TRBD1|TRBV6-5
CASSSPGQGVYEQYF
>.|TRBV3-1/TRBV3-2
CASKGTALFF
>.|TRBV24-1
CATSDGATDTQYF
>TRBD2|TRBV10-3
CAIRDGTSGSSYNEQFF
>TRBD1|TRBV2
CASNRATGVGGYTF
>.|TRBV18
CASSPGQPNEKLFF
>.|TRBV18
CASSPFVGEAFF
>TRBD1|TRBV9
CASSGTSQGGYGYTF
>TRBD2|TRBV9
CASSVGMSSGRRANEQFF
>.|TRBV18
CASSPDSNTEAFF
>TRBD2|TRBV7-8
CASSSGLAGGWELFF
>TRBD1|TRBV19
CASSMGQASNEQFF
>.|TRBV19
CASTPRRQDNEQFF
>.|TRBV7-2
CASSPGTGGLNTEAFF